These 11 T cell receptor beta chains share one sample of origin, sequenced in a study of blood T cell repertoires in COVID-19. Produced via immunoSEQ multiplex PCR; TCRdb's table is partial and in-frame only. The data contain about 140,000 clones, about 80% of them singletons. The sequenced sample consisted of peripheral blood. The receptors derive from a human donor in a cohort sampled during active COVID-19.

The gene calls are TRBV4-1 and TRBJ2-5; D ambiguous. The V end was cut by 0 bases, the J end by 1 base, with 9 bases between. From germline, CDR1 is MGHRA and CDR2 YSYEKL. The CDR3 length is 15 residues. CDR3 amino acids: CASSQDLTVQETQYF. CDR3 in DNA: TGCGCCAGCAGCCAAGATCTAACAGTCCAAGAGACCCAGTACTTC.

V usage is TRBV5-1 and J usage is TRBJ2-2; 9 nucleotides align to TRBD2. The germline V gene has CDR1 SGHRS and CDR2 YFSETQ. The CDR3 sequence is 16 residues long. After removal of 0 bases from V and 10 bases from J, the junction contained 10 bases not matched to a gene. CDR3 sequence reads: CASSLELAGIPEELFF. In DNA form, the CDR3 reads TGCGCCAGCAGCTTGGAGCTAGCGGGAATACCGGAGGAGCTGTTTTTT.

The chain has TRBV12-3 or TRBV12-4 and TRBJ1-2; TRBD1 aligns across 9 bases. Trimming removed 7 bases from V and 4 bases from J; junction bases left unmatched: 4. The CDR3 sequence is 13 residues long. The CDR3 DNA sequence: TGTGCCAGCACCATGGGACAGGGCTATGGCTACACCTTC. This gives the protein CASTMGQGYGYTF.

The chain carries TRBV5-4 and TRBJ1-5; the D gene is possibly TRBD1 (6 bases). With 4 bases removed from V and 5 bases from J, the gap between germline ends came to 16 bases. There are 15 residues in the CDR3. Germline values: CDR1 SGHNT, CDR2 YYREEE (reference sequence). The CDR3 is CASSTNGGADQPQHF. The CDR3, as DNA: TGTGCCAGCAGCACTAATGGGGGCGCGGATCAGCCCCAGCATTTT.

The J gene is TRBJ1-1, the V gene TRBV7-3, with D unclear. The CDR3 has 16 residues. Trimming removed 0 bases from V and 2 bases from J, with 13 bases in between. Germline V CDR1 and CDR2: SGHTA, FQGTGA. The CDR3 loop reads CASSLTALRFNTEAFF. The CDR3 bases are TGTGCCAGCAGCTTAACGGCCCTTCGATTCAACACTGAAGCTTTCTTT.

Only a few counts were recorded for this clone. The chain carries TRBV9 and TRBJ2-3; D gene uncertain. Germline V gene lookup returns CDR1 SGDLS and CDR2 YYNGEE. Trimming cost V 3 bases and J 11 bases, with 13 bases left between them. The CDR3 is made up of 12 amino acids. The CDR3 nucleotides are TGTGCCAGCAGCGCAGACTCCTTCAAGCAGTATTTT. This translates into CASSADSFKQYF.

The rearrangement joins TRBV18 to TRBJ2-1, with D possibly being TRBD2 (5 bases). The CDR3 covers 15 residues. Trimming pared 3 bases from V and 6 bases from J, leaving 15 bases between. The V gene's germline CDR1 is KGHSH and CDR2 LQKENI. The CDR3 region has the DNA TGTGCCAGCTCACCTATGGGAGTGGGGAGCAATGAGCAGTTCTTC. As protein: CASSPMGVGSNEQFF.

The chain is built from TRBV2 and TRBJ2-2, with D perhaps TRBD2 (6 bases). The V gene's germline CDR1 is SNHLY and CDR2 FYNNEI. V lost 10 bases to trimming and J lost 3 bases, with 12 bases between them. The CDR3 is made up of 13 amino acids. For the CDR3, the DNA is TGTGCCACTGGGGCGGGGTACACCGGGGAGCTGTTTTTT. This translates into CATGAGYTGELFF.

The chain recombines TRBV7-8 with TRBJ2-7, with 11 bases identical to TRBD1. This CDR3 has 15 amino acids. CDR1 and CDR2 (germline): SGHVS, FQNEAQ. The V gene end was trimmed by 2 bases and the J gene end by 6 bases; junction bases not matched to a gene: 6. The CDR3 here is CASSLWGQGDGEQYF. DNA for the CDR3: TGTGCCAGCAGCTTATGGGGACAGGGGGATGGCGAGCAGTACTTC.

This clone was observed a few times. The rearrangement uses TRBV5-1 and TRBJ2-1, with 12 positions matching TRBD2. The germline V gene has CDR1 SGHRS and CDR2 YFSETQ. The V segment lost 7 bases and the J segment 5 bases; nucleotides outside the gene matches: 4. CDR3 length: 14 amino acids. The chain's CDR3 is CASRTSGANNEQFF. CDR3 nucleotides: TGCGCCAGCCGGACTAGCGGGGCCAACAATGAGCAGTTCTTC.

The sample holds a few counts of this clone. The chain has TRBV19 and TRBJ1-5; TRBD1 might be the D (6 bases). The V end lost 4 bases, the J end lost 0 bases, and 25 bases lay between the germline ends. CDR3 length: 20 amino acids. Germline CDR1 and CDR2: LNHDA and SQIVND (reference sequence). The DNA of the CDR3 is TGTGCCAGTAGTACCCGAGGGGGTTGGGAGCGGTCATATAGCAATCAGCCCCAGCATTTT. As protein: CASSTRGGWERSYSNQPQHF.